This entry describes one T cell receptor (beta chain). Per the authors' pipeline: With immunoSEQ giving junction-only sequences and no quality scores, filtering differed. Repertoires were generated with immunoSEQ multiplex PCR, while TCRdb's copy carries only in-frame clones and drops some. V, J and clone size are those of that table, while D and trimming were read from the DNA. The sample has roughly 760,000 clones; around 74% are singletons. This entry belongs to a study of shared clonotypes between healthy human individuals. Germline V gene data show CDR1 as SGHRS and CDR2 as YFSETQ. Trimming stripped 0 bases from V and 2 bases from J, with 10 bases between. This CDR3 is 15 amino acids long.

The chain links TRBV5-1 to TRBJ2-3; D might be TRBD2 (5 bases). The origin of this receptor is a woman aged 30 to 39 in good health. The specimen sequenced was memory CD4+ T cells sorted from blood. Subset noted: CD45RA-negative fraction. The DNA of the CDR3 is TGCGCCAGCAGCTTGGCTAGCAGAAACACAGATACGCAGTATTTT. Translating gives CASSLASRNTDTQYF.